A single sample gave rise to the 21 T cell receptor beta chains below, sequenced in a study of blood T cell repertoires in COVID-19. The method was immunoSEQ multiplex PCR; TCRdb's version includes in-frame clones alone and lacks a portion of them. The sample shows 17,000 or so clones, around 80% of them seen only once. Sequenced sample: peripheral blood. The receptor set was obtained from a man in his 60s with active or convalescent COVID-19.

V and J are TRBV28 and TRBJ2-7; D is perhaps TRBD1 (6 bases). This CDR3 is built from 14 residues. Germline lookup yields CDR1 MDHEN and CDR2 SYDVKM. Trimming removed 6 bases from V and 3 bases from J, with 15 bases in between. The CDR3 region is CASREGGNYYEQYF. The DNA for the CDR3 is TGTGCCAGCAGGGAAGGGGGAAACTACTACGAGCAGTACTTC.

The genes are TRBV5-8 and TRBJ2-2, with 8 bases lining up with TRBD1. This CDR3 comprises 16 residues. V gave up 4 bases and J gave up 0 bases; unmatched junction bases: 5. Germline V CDR1 and CDR2: SGHTS, YDEGEE. The CDR3 bases are TGTGCCAGCAGCCATTGGACAGGGACGAACACCGGGGAGCTGTTTTTT. Translated: CASSHWTGTNTGELFF.

The J gene is TRBJ1-2, the V gene TRBV18, with 7 bases lining up with TRBD1. The ends lost 2 bases at V and 3 bases at J; junction bases unmatched: 6. Germline lookup yields CDR1 KGHSH and CDR2 LQKENI. The CDR3 is made up of 15 amino acids. CDR3 region: CASSPRQGSDYGYTF. CDR3 nucleotides: TGTGCCAGCTCACCAAGACAGGGTTCGGACTATGGCTACACCTTC.

The gene calls are TRBV5-1 and TRBJ1-1, with D tentatively TRBD1 (6 bases). V was clipped by 3 bases and J by 2 bases, with 14 bases between them. The CDR3 contains 15 residues. Germline V CDR1 and CDR2: SGHRS, YFSETQ. Here the CDR3 DNA reads TGCGCCAGCAGCTCGGCCAGGGGTCTAAACACTGAAGCTTTCTTT. Translation gives CASSSARGLNTEAFF.

V is TRBV29-1 and J is TRBJ1-3, with D possibly matching TRBD1 (6 bases). CDR3 length equals 15 residues. CDR1 is SQVTM and CDR2 is ANQGSEA in the germline V gene. V shed 3 bases and J shed 1 base, with 13 bases lying between them. The CDR3 spells CSVEGVRGSGNTIYF. CDR3 DNA sequence: TGCAGCGTTGAGGGAGTGAGGGGGTCTGGAAACACCATATATTTT.

The chain recombines TRBV6-1 with TRBJ1-2, with TRBD1 identical over 7 bases. The V gene end was trimmed by 2 bases and the J gene end by 2 bases; junction bases not matched to a gene: 5. The CDR3 is 15 amino acids. CDR1 and CDR2 (germline): MNHNS, SASEGT. The CDR3 coding sequence is TGTGCCAGCAGTGAATCACAGGGGATGAACTATGGCTACACCTTC. It specifies CASSESQGMNYGYTF.

The V call is TRBV7-9, the J call TRBJ2-1; D is possibly TRBD1 (5 bases). CDR1 is SEHNR, CDR2 FQNEAQ, per germline (reference sequence). V lost 11 bases, J lost 7 bases, and 15 bases lay in between. The CDR3 loop spans 12 amino acids. The CDR3 reads CASSTVRNEQFF. The CDR3 DNA sequence: TGTGCCTCCTCGACAGTGAGGAATGAGCAGTTCTTC.

The chain carries TRBV7-6 and TRBJ1-2, with TRBD1 as a possible D gene (5 bases). Germline loops: CDR1 SGHVS, CDR2 FNYEAQ. V lost 3 bases and J lost 8, with 16 bases in between. This CDR3 comprises 14 residues. This CDR3 reads CASSLHPGNEGYTF. The CDR3 DNA follows: TGTGCCAGCAGCTTGCATCCAGGGAATGAAGGCTACACCTTC. The complete variable domain, with remaining parts taken from reference TRBV7-6 and TRBJ1-2, reads GAGVSQSPRYKVTKRGQDVALRCDPISGHVSLYWYRQALGQGPEFLTYFNYEAQQDKSGLPNDRFSAERPEGSISTLTIQRTEQRDSAMYRCASSLHPGNEGYTFGSGTRLTVV.

The chain employs TRBV5-6 and TRBJ1-6; D unresolved. V was cut by 3 bases and J by 8 bases, with 9 bases left in between. The CDR3 length is 13 residues. CDR1 and CDR2 from the germline V gene are SGHDT and YYEEEE. In nucleotides, the CDR3 is TGTGCCAGCAGCTACCTTGAGGATTCACCCCTCCACTTT. Its protein is CASSYLEDSPLHF. The entire variable domain, with the rest obtained from reference TRBV5-6 and TRBJ1-6, is as follows: DAGVTQSPTHLIKTRGQQVTLRCSPKSGHDTVSWYQQALGQGPQFIFQYYEEEERQRGNFPDRFSGHQFPNYSSELNVNALLLGDSALYLCASSYLEDSPLHFGNGTRLTVT.

This clone ranks as medium-sized (0.01 to 0.1%). This sequence joins TRBV25-1 and TRBJ2-1; 7 bases fit TRBD1. The CDR3 spans 16 residues. In germline, CDR1 is MGHDK, CDR2 SYGVNS. Unmatched junction bases numbered 8, after V lost 1 base and J lost 5 bases. CDR3 sequence (DNA): TGTGCCAGCAGTGAATCGGATACAGGGGACCACAATGAGCAGTTCTTC. It translates to CASSESDTGDHNEQFF.

The genes are TRBV11-2 and TRBJ2-7; 13 nucleotides align to TRBD2. The V gene's germline CDR1 is SGHAT and CDR2 FQNNGV. Trimming cost V 1 base and J 2 bases; bases outside gene matches: 2. This CDR3 comprises 16 residues. The CDR3 loop is CASSLAGTSGTYEQYF. The CDR3 nucleotides read TGTGCCAGCAGCTTAGCCGGGACTAGCGGGACCTACGAGCAGTACTTC.

This chain connects TRBV29-1 to TRBJ2-2; TRBD1 might be the D (6 bases). The germline V gene encodes CDR1 SQVTM and CDR2 ANQGSEA. Trimming removed 4 bases at V and 0 bases at J, with 9 bases between. This CDR3 region has 14 residues. CDR3 loop: CSVGGQSNTGELFF. The CDR3, as DNA: TGCAGCGTTGGAGGACAGTCGAACACCGGGGAGCTGTTTTTT.

The V gene is TRBV3-1 (or the pseudogene TRBV3-2), the J gene TRBJ1-1, with 7 bases identical to TRBD1. Germline V gives CDR1 LGHDT, CDR2 YNNKEL (reference sequence). The CDR3 extends over 15 amino acids. With 1 base clipped from V and 5 bases from J, the junction kept 7 bases outside the gene matches. The CDR3 is CASSQVDRDRTEAFF. The CDR3 DNA is TGTGCCAGCAGCCAAGTCGACAGGGATCGGACTGAAGCTTTCTTT.

The rearrangement links TRBV30 to TRBJ1-5; tentatively, D is TRBD1 (5 bases). V lost 0 bases and J lost 4, with 7 bases in between. The CDR3 contains 13 residues. Germline CDR1 reads GTSNPN; CDR2 reads SVGIG (reference sequence). The CDR3 is CAWSVQENQPQHF. CDR3 bases: TGTGCCTGGAGTGTACAGGAAAATCAGCCCCAGCATTTT.

This clone was recorded only once. The chain uses TRBV6-5 and TRBJ2-5, with a weak D call TRBD2 (5 bases). V lost 6 bases to trimming and J lost 1 base, with 9 bases between them. Germline V lookup: CDR1 MNHEY, CDR2 SVGAGI. The CDR3 extends over 13 amino acids. CDR3 protein: CASRTSGQETQYF. The CDR3 DNA sequence: TGTGCCAGCAGAACAAGCGGCCAAGAGACCCAGTACTTC.

This rearrangement joins TRBV7-9 to TRBJ1-3; D might be TRBD1 (5 bases). V lost 3 bases to trimming and J lost 7 bases, with 19 bases between them. The CDR3 runs to 16 residues. Germline V gene lookup returns CDR1 SEHNR and CDR2 FQNEAQ (reference sequence). The CDR3 bases are TGTGCCAGCAGCTTTACCGGGGGGAATTCGGGCAACACCATATATTTT. Translation: CASSFTGGNSGNTIYF.

The rearrangement joins TRBV5-4 to TRBJ2-3, with D possibly TRBD2 on 6 matching bases. The CDR3 covers 14 residues. The V gene lost 4 bases and the J gene lost 3 bases, with 12 bases spanning the gap. CDR1 is SGHNT and CDR2 is YYREEE in the germline V gene (reference sequence). CDR3 sequence (DNA): TGTGCCAGCAGCGCGGGACCACTAACAGATACGCAGTATTTT. Residues: CASSAGPLTDTQYF.

The chain employs TRBV7-2 and TRBJ1-5; 10 bases are shared with TRBD1. This CDR3 contains 15 residues. From germline, CDR1 is SGHTA and CDR2 FQGNSA. With 3 bases clipped from V and 6 bases from J, the junction kept 5 bases outside the gene matches. CDR3 coding DNA: TGTGCCAGCAGCTTTACGGGACAGGGGAGTCAGCCCCAGCATTTT. It is translated as CASSFTGQGSQPQHF.

The V gene is TRBV11-1, the J gene TRBJ2-1; TRBD1 might be the D (6 bases). Germline V CDR1 and CDR2: SGHAT, FQDESV (reference sequence). Between the trimmed V and J ends, which lost 5 bases and 7 bases, there was a span of 21 bases. The CDR3 has 16 residues. CDR3 nucleotide sequence: TGTGCCAGCAGCCAGGGGCGAGCTATGGGCTGGAATGAGCAGTTCTTC. Residues: CASSQGRAMGWNEQFF.

The chain couples TRBV3-1 (or the pseudogene TRBV3-2) to TRBJ1-1; D unclear. This CDR3 region has 13 residues. The V end was cut by 4 bases, the J end by 6 bases, with 12 bases between. Germline V gene data show CDR1 as LGHDT and CDR2 as YNNKEL (reference sequence). The CDR3 bases are TGTGCCAGCAGCCCCTTGCGAGGTCCTGAAGCTTTCTTT. It is translated as CASSPLRGPEAFF.

This clone was seen only a few times. At one of its ends the junction is not consistent with the germline gene, which may arise from a read error. The V gene is TRBV6-5, the J gene TRBJ1-2; possible D gene TRBD1, 6 bases. From germline, CDR1 is MNHEY and CDR2 SVGAGI. CDR3 length equals 12 residues. Here the CDR3 DNA reads TGTGCCAGCAGTCCCTTGGGGGGGGCCACAGACTTC. Translated, it gives CASSPLGGATDF.